Listed here is a single T cell receptor (beta chain). The data are from a study of control samples from healthy donors and cancer patients. The CDR3 length is 14 residues. V was pared by 0 bases and J by 2 bases, with 10 bases between. CDR1 and CDR2 from the germline V gene are GTSNPN and SVGIG (reference sequence). Data came from immunoSEQ multiplex PCR; TCRdb stores just in-frame clones and leaves some out. The sample yields over 150,000 clones, 95% to 96% seen once. This TCR was recovered from a woman in her thirties in good health. The sequenced sample consisted of blood. The genes are TRBV30 and TRBJ2-5; D not certain. The CDR3 reads CAWSVLVGQETQYF. The CDR3 nucleotides read TGTGCCTGGAGTGTGTTGGTGGGACAAGAGACCCAGTACTTC.